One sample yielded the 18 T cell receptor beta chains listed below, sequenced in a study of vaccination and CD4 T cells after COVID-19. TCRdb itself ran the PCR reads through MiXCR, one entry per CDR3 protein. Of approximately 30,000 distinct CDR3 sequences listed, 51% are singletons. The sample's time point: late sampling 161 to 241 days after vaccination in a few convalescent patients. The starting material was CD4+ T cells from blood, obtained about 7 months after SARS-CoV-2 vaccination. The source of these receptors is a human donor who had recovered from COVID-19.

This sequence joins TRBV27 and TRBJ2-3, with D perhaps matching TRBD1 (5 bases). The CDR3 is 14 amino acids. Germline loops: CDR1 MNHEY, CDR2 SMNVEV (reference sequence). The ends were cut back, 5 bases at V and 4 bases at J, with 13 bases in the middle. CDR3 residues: CASSIQTVPDTQYF. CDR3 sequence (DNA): TGTGCCAGCAGTATACAGACAGTACCAGATACGCAGTATTTT.

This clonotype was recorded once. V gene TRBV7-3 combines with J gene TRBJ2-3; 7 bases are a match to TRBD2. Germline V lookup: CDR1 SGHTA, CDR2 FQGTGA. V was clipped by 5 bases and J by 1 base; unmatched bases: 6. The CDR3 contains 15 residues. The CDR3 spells CASSQSGLRTDTQYF. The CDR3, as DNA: TGTGCCAGCAGCCAATCGGGACTACGCACAGATACGCAGTATTTT.

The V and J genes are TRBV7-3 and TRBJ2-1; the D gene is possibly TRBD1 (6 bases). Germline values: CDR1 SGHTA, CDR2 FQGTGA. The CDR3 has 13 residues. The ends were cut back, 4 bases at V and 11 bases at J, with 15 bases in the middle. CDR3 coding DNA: TGTGCCAGCAGCTCCGCGGCCGGGACACAGCAGTTCTTC. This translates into CASSSAAGTQQFF.

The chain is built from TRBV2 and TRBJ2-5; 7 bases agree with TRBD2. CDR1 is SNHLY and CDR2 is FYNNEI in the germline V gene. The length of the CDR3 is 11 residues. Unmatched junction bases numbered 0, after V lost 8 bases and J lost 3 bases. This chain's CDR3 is CASGGEETQYF. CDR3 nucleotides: TGTGCCAGCGGGGGGGAAGAGACCCAGTACTTC.

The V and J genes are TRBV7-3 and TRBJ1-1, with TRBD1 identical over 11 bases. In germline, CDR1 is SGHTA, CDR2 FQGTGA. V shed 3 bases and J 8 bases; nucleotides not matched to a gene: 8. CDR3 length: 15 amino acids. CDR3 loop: CASSFQGQGVSEAFF. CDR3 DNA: TGTGCCAGCAGCTTTCAGGGACAGGGGGTTTCGGAAGCTTTCTTT.

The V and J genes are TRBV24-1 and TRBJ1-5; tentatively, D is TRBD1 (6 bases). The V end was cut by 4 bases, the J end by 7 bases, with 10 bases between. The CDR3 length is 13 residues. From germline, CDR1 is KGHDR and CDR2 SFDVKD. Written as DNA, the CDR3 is TGTGCCACCAGTGACCGGACAGCGCAGCCCCAGCATTTT. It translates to CATSDRTAQPQHF.

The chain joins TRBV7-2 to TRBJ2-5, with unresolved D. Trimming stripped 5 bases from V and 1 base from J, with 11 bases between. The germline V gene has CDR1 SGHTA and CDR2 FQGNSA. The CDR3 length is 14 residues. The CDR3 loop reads CASSTTVRQETQYF. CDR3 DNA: TGTGCCAGCAGCACCACAGTTCGCCAAGAGACCCAGTACTTC.

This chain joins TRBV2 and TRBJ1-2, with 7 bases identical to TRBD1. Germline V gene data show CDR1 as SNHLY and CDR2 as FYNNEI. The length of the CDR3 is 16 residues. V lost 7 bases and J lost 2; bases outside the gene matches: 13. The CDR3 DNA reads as TGTGCCAGCACCGAACTCAGGACAGGCCAAAACTATGGCTACACCTTC. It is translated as CASTELRTGQNYGYTF.

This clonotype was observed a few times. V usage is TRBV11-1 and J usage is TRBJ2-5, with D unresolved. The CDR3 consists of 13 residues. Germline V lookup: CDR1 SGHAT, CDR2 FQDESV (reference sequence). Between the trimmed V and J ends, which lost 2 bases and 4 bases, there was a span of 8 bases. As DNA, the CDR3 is TGTGCCAGCAGCTTAACTGTTTTAGAGACCCAGTACTTC. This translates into CASSLTVLETQYF.

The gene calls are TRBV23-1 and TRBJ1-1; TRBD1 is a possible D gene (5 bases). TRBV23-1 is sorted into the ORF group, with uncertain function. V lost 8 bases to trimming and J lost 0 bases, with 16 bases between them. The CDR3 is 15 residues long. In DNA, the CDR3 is TGCGCCAGCGCCAGGTCCCGGGGGATGAACACTGAAGCTTTCTTT. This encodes CASARSRGMNTEAFF.

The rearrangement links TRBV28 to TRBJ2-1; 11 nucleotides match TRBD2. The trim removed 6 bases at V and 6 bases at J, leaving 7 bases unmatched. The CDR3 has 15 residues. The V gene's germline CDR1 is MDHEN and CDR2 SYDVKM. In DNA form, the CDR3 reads TGTGCCAGCAGGAAGACTAGCGGGGCCGGCAATGAGCAGTTCTTC. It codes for CASRKTSGAGNEQFF.

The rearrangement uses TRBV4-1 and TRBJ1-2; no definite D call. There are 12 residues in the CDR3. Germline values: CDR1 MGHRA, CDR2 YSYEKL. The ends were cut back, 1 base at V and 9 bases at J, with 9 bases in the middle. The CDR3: CASSQGPASYTF. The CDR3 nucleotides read TGCGCCAGCAGCCAAGGCCCCGCCAGCTACACCTTC.

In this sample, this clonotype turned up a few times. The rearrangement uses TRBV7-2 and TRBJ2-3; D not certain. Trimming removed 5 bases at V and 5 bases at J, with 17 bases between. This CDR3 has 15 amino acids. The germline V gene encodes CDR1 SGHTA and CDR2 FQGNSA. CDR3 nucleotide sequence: TGTGCCAGCAGCGCAAGCCAAAGGTCGGGAGATACGCAGTATTTT. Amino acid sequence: CASSASQRSGDTQYF.

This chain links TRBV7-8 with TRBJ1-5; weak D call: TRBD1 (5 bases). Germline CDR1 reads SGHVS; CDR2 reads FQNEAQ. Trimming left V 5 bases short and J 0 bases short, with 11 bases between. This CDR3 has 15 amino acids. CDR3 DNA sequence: TGTGCCAGCAGCCACGGAGGGGCTAGCAATCAGCCCCAGCATTTT. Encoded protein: CASSHGGASNQPQHF.

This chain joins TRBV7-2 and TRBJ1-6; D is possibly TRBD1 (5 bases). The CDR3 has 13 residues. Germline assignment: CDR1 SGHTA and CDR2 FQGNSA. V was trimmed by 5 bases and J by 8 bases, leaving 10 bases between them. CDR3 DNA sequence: TGTGCCAGCAGCGACAGAACATATTCACCCCTCCACTTT. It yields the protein CASSDRTYSPLHF.

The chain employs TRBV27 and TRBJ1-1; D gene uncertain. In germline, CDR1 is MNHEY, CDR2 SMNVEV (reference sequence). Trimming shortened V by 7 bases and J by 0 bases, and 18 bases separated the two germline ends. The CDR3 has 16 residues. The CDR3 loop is CASTSREWGMNTEAFF. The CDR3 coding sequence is TGTGCCAGCACCTCACGGGAGTGGGGAATGAACACTGAAGCTTTCTTT.

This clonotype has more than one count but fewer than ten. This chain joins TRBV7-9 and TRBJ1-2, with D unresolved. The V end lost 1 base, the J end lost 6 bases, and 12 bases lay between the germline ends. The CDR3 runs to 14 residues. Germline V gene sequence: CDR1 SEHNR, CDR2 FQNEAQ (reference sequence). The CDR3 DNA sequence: TGTGCCAGCAGCTTAGGTTGGAATGAAGATGGCTACACCTTC. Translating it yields CASSLGWNEDGYTF.

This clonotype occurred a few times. Here the CDR3 reads CASSPLAGAVTDTQYF. The CDR3 DNA sequence: TGCGCCAGCAGTCCCCTAGCGGGAGCTGTCACAGATACGCAGTATTTT. The chain combines TRBV23-1 with TRBJ2-3, with 10 nucleotides matching TRBD2. TRBV23-1 is an ORF, with its function uncertain. The CDR3 covers 16 residues. The J segment lost 2 bases and the V segment lost 4 bases, leaving 6 bases of the junction unmatched.